A selection of T cell receptor beta chains follows, all from one sample in a study of shared clonotypes between healthy human individuals. Generated by immunoSEQ multiplex PCR, the TCRdb table keeps only in-frame clones and is missing some. The table lists 450,000 or so clones, around 77% of them singletons. Sequencing was performed on PBMCs. The source is a middle-aged woman in good health. Some clones in this sample may be carry-over from other donors' samples. Both conserved end residues are part of each CDR3. D genes are given only for firm matches. Clone size appears in some rows only: once, few, many, or a class for an expanded clone.

d_call: -
clone_size: -
cdr3_length: 17
j_call: TRBJ2-3
v_call: TRBV11-2
cdr3_aa: CASSPGASAFATDTQYF
cdr3_nt: TGTGCCAGCAGCCCGGGGGCTAGCGCCTTTGCCACAGATACGCAGTATTTT

d_call: -
clone_size: -
cdr3_length: 15
j_call: TRBJ1-2
v_call: TRBV11-1
cdr3_aa: CASSPPNRDIYGYTF
cdr3_nt: TGTGCCAGCAGCCCCCCCAATAGGGACATTTATGGCTACACCTTC

d_call: TRBD2
clone_size: -
cdr3_length: 15
j_call: TRBJ2-7
v_call: TRBV11-2
cdr3_aa: CASSLRLAGTYEQYF
cdr3_nt: TGTGCCAGCAGCTTAAGGCTAGCGGGGACCTACGAGCAGTACTTC

d_call: -
clone_size: -
cdr3_length: 13
j_call: TRBJ2-5
v_call: TRBV6-6
cdr3_aa: CASTQYIEETQYF
cdr3_nt: TGTGCCAGCACCCAATACATAGAAGAGACCCAGTACTTC

d_call: TRBD1
clone_size: -
cdr3_length: 16
j_call: TRBJ1-3
v_call: TRBV5-1
cdr3_aa: CASSPARGTGGNTIYF
cdr3_nt: TGCGCCAGCAGCCCTGCCCGCGGGACAGGGGGAAACACCATATATTTT

d_call: TRBD2
clone_size: -
cdr3_length: 12
j_call: TRBJ2-7
v_call: TRBV2
cdr3_aa: CASRGGGYEQYF
cdr3_nt: TGTGCCAGCCGGGGGGGCGGCTACGAGCAGTACTTC

d_call: -
clone_size: -
cdr3_length: 17
j_call: TRBJ2-4
v_call: TRBV28
cdr3_aa: CASSLLGITLAKNIQYF
cdr3_nt: TGTGCCAGCAGTTTATTGGGGATAACCCTAGCCAAAAACATTCAGTACTTC

d_call: -
clone_size: -
cdr3_length: 13
j_call: TRBJ2-2
v_call: TRBV2
cdr3_aa: CASSFQGHGELFF
cdr3_nt: TGTGCCAGCAGTTTCCAGGGGCACGGGGAGCTGTTTTTT

d_call: TRBD2
clone_size: -
cdr3_length: 16
j_call: TRBJ2-3
v_call: TRBV2
cdr3_aa: CASMIQGLARTDTQYF
cdr3_nt: TGTGCCAGCATGATTCAGGGACTAGCTCGCACAGATACGCAGTATTTT

d_call: -
clone_size: -
cdr3_length: 18
j_call: TRBJ2-7
v_call: TRBV4-1
cdr3_aa: CASSQDLMAQASSYEQYF
cdr3_nt: TGCGCCAGCAGCCAAGATCTTATGGCTCAAGCTAGCTCCTACGAGCAGTACTTC

d_call: TRBD2
clone_size: -
cdr3_length: 15
j_call: TRBJ2-3
v_call: TRBV30
cdr3_aa: CAWSATSGRTDTQYF
cdr3_nt: TGTGCCTGGAGTGCGACTAGCGGGAGAACAGATACGCAGTATTTT

d_call: TRBD1
clone_size: once
cdr3_length: 14
j_call: TRBJ2-3
v_call: TRBV5-1
cdr3_aa: CASSLYRGMNTQYF
cdr3_nt: TGCGCCAGCAGCTTATACAGGGGAATGAATACGCAGTATTTT

d_call: -
clone_size: -
cdr3_length: 15
j_call: TRBJ2-1
v_call: TRBV19
cdr3_aa: CASSVRVSSTDEQFF
cdr3_nt: TGTGCCAGTAGTGTCCGGGTCTCCAGCACCGATGAGCAGTTCTTC

d_call: TRBD2
clone_size: -
cdr3_length: 15
j_call: TRBJ2-7
v_call: TRBV18
cdr3_aa: CASSQTSGSLYEQYF
cdr3_nt: TGTGCCAGCTCGCAGACTAGCGGGAGTCTCTACGAGCAGTACTTC

d_call: -
clone_size: -
cdr3_length: 14
j_call: TRBJ1-2
v_call: TRBV5-1
cdr3_aa: CASSSQGSGYGYTF
cdr3_nt: TGCGCCAGCAGCTCACAGGGATCTGGCTATGGCTACACCTTC

d_call: TRBD1
clone_size: -
cdr3_length: 14
j_call: TRBJ2-4
v_call: TRBV2
cdr3_aa: CASSAQGAENIQYF
cdr3_nt: TGTGCCAGCAGTGCTCAGGGGGCGGAGAACATTCAGTACTTC

d_call: TRBD2
clone_size: -
cdr3_length: 16
j_call: TRBJ2-7
v_call: TRBV7-2
cdr3_aa: CASSRNIAGGGNEQYF
cdr3_nt: TGTGCCAGCAGCCGAAATATAGCGGGAGGGGGAAACGAGCAGTACTTC

d_call: -
clone_size: -
cdr3_length: 12
j_call: TRBJ1-5
v_call: TRBV28
cdr3_aa: CASSRPNQPQHF
cdr3_nt: TGTGCCAGCAGCAGGCCCAATCAGCCCCAGCATTTT

d_call: TRBD1
clone_size: -
cdr3_length: 19
j_call: TRBJ2-1
v_call: TRBV7-9
cdr3_aa: CASDGTGLLGVLSYNEQFF
cdr3_nt: TGTGCCAGCGATGGGACAGGGCTCTTGGGGGTCTTGAGCTACAATGAGCAGTTCTTC

d_call: -
clone_size: -
cdr3_length: 19
j_call: TRBJ2-3
v_call: TRBV7-8
cdr3_aa: CASSLSFRGGRFSTDTQYF
cdr3_nt: TGTGCCAGCAGCTTATCTTTCCGGGGTGGGCGGTTCTCCACAGATACGCAGTATTTT

d_call: TRBD2
clone_size: once
cdr3_length: 17
j_call: TRBJ2-7
v_call: TRBV4-2
cdr3_aa: CASSQETGLASNYEQYF
cdr3_nt: TGTGCCAGCAGCCAAGAGACGGGACTAGCGTCCAACTACGAGCAGTACTTC

d_call: -
clone_size: -
cdr3_length: 13
j_call: TRBJ2-7
v_call: TRBV27
cdr3_aa: CASSSSGGYEQYF
cdr3_nt: TGTGCCAGCAGTTCTAGTGGTGGCTACGAGCAGTACTTC

d_call: TRBD2
clone_size: -
cdr3_length: 16
j_call: TRBJ2-1
v_call: TRBV5-1
cdr3_aa: CASSRGDSGSRNEQFF
cdr3_nt: TGCGCCAGCAGCCGGGGTGATAGCGGGAGTCGCAATGAGCAGTTCTTC

d_call: TRBD1
clone_size: -
cdr3_length: 13
j_call: TRBJ1-2
v_call: TRBV29-1
cdr3_aa: CSVFDDRGFGYTF
cdr3_nt: TGCAGCGTATTTGACGACAGGGGGTTTGGCTACACCTTC

d_call: -
clone_size: -
cdr3_length: 12
j_call: TRBJ1-3
v_call: TRBV5-4
cdr3_aa: CASSDRRDTIYF
cdr3_nt: TGTGCCAGCAGCGACAGGAGAGACACCATATATTTT

d_call: -
clone_size: -
cdr3_length: 14
j_call: TRBJ1-2
v_call: TRBV4-1
cdr3_aa: CASSQEFGVRGYTF
cdr3_nt: TGCGCCAGCAGCCAAGAGTTTGGGGTCCGGGGCTACACCTTC

d_call: -
clone_size: -
cdr3_length: 15
j_call: TRBJ2-7
v_call: TRBV10-3
cdr3_aa: CAISGSGDSAYEQYF
cdr3_nt: TGTGCCATCAGTGGTAGCGGGGACAGCGCCTACGAGCAGTACTTC

d_call: TRBD2
clone_size: -
cdr3_length: 16
j_call: TRBJ2-7
v_call: TRBV7-3
cdr3_aa: CASSSPSGSSGYEQYF
cdr3_nt: TGTGCCAGCAGCTCCCCTAGCGGGAGCAGTGGCTACGAGCAGTACTTC

d_call: -
clone_size: -
cdr3_length: 13
j_call: TRBJ2-7
v_call: TRBV4-3
cdr3_aa: CASSHKLSYEQYF
cdr3_nt: TGCGCCAGCAGCCACAAACTTTCCTACGAGCAGTACTTC

d_call: TRBD2
clone_size: -
cdr3_length: 15
j_call: TRBJ2-7
v_call: TRBV30
cdr3_aa: CAWSGFGGRAYEQYF
cdr3_nt: TGTGCCTGGAGTGGTTTTGGGGGGAGGGCCTACGAGCAGTACTTC

d_call: -
clone_size: -
cdr3_length: 13
j_call: TRBJ2-7
v_call: TRBV27
cdr3_aa: CASRSPGHYEQYF
cdr3_nt: TGTGCCAGCAGATCACCGGGCCACTACGAGCAGTACTTC

d_call: TRBD1
clone_size: -
cdr3_length: 16
j_call: TRBJ2-1
v_call: TRBV23-1
cdr3_aa: CASSQSEDRAYNEQFF
cdr3_nt: TGCGCCAGCAGTCAATCTGAGGACAGGGCCTACAATGAGCAGTTCTTC

d_call: -
clone_size: -
cdr3_length: 13
j_call: TRBJ1-1
v_call: TRBV2
cdr3_aa: CASSGEATTEAFF
cdr3_nt: TGTGCCAGCAGTGGAGAAGCAACCACTGAAGCTTTCTTT

d_call: TRBD2
clone_size: -
cdr3_length: 13
j_call: TRBJ2-7
v_call: TRBV7-3
cdr3_aa: CASSSSASGEQYF
cdr3_nt: TGTGCCAGCAGCTCCTCGGCTAGCGGCGAGCAGTACTTC

d_call: -
clone_size: -
cdr3_length: 12
j_call: TRBJ2-1
v_call: TRBV27
cdr3_aa: CASSSLVNEQFF
cdr3_nt: TGTGCCAGCAGTTCTTTGGTTAATGAGCAGTTCTTC

d_call: -
clone_size: -
cdr3_length: 14
j_call: TRBJ2-7
v_call: TRBV5-1
cdr3_aa: CASSISRGGGEQYF
cdr3_nt: TGCGCCAGCAGCATTTCTCGCGGAGGGGGCGAGCAGTACTTC

d_call: TRBD2
clone_size: -
cdr3_length: 18
j_call: TRBJ2-1
v_call: TRBV7-9
cdr3_aa: CASSHPGAGTSGYNEQFF
cdr3_nt: TGTGCCAGCAGCCACCCGGGGGCCGGGACTAGCGGGTACAATGAGCAGTTCTTC

d_call: -
clone_size: -
cdr3_length: 12
j_call: TRBJ2-3
v_call: TRBV29-1
cdr3_aa: CSVEGGGSTQYF
cdr3_nt: TGCAGCGTTGAAGGTGGGGGGTCTACGCAGTATTTT

d_call: TRBD1
clone_size: many
cdr3_length: 13
j_call: TRBJ1-1
v_call: TRBV29-1
cdr3_aa: CSALPPTGFRAFF
cdr3_nt: TGCAGCGCCTTGCCGCCGACAGGGTTTCGCGCTTTCTTT

d_call: TRBD2
clone_size: once
cdr3_length: 16
j_call: TRBJ2-7
v_call: TRBV27
cdr3_aa: CATASPRRERSYEQYF
cdr3_nt: TGTGCCACCGCCTCGCCCAGGCGGGAGCGCTCCTACGAGCAGTACTTC

d_call: -
clone_size: -
cdr3_length: 14
j_call: TRBJ2-1
v_call: TRBV21-1
cdr3_aa: CASSKVGGYNEQFF
cdr3_nt: TGTGCCAGCAGCAAAGTAGGAGGGTACAATGAGCAGTTCTTC

d_call: TRBD1
clone_size: -
cdr3_length: 16
j_call: TRBJ2-2
v_call: TRBV19
cdr3_aa: CATDRGQGANTGELFF
cdr3_nt: TGTGCCACCGACCGGGGACAGGGGGCGAACACCGGGGAGCTGTTTTTT

d_call: -
clone_size: -
cdr3_length: 18
j_call: TRBJ1-3
v_call: TRBV21-1
cdr3_aa: CASSKAGVGANSGNTIYF
cdr3_nt: TGTGCCAGCAGCAAAGCGGGCGTAGGGGCCAACTCTGGAAACACCATATATTTT

d_call: -
clone_size: -
cdr3_length: 18
j_call: TRBJ2-6
v_call: TRBV21-1
cdr3_aa: CASSSRDRGLTGANVLTF
cdr3_nt: TGTGCCAGCAGCTCCCGGGACAGGGGATTAACTGGGGCCAACGTCCTGACTTTC

d_call: -
clone_size: -
cdr3_length: 15
j_call: TRBJ1-2
v_call: TRBV28
cdr3_aa: CASSPQGFGGYPYTF
cdr3_nt: TGTGCCAGCAGTCCCCAGGGATTTGGTGGCTACCCCTACACCTTC

d_call: -
clone_size: -
cdr3_length: 13
j_call: TRBJ2-1
v_call: TRBV7-7
cdr3_aa: CASSLGRNNEQFF
cdr3_nt: TGTGCTAGCAGCTTAGGACGAAACAATGAGCAGTTCTTC

d_call: TRBD2
clone_size: once
cdr3_length: 14
j_call: TRBJ2-1
v_call: TRBV30
cdr3_aa: CAWNRGRACGDLFF
cdr3_nt: TGTGCCTGGAATCGCGGGAGGGCCTGTGGGGATCTGTTCTTC

d_call: TRBD2
clone_size: -
cdr3_length: 16
j_call: TRBJ2-5
v_call: TRBV28
cdr3_aa: CASSQPIAGGVETQYF
cdr3_nt: TGTGCCAGCAGCCAACCGATAGCGGGAGGAGTTGAGACCCAGTACTTC

d_call: -
clone_size: -
cdr3_length: 13
j_call: TRBJ2-7
v_call: TRBV7-2
cdr3_aa: CASSLASTYEQYF
cdr3_nt: TGTGCCAGCAGCTTAGCGTCGACCTACGAGCAGTACTTC

d_call: TRBD2
clone_size: -
cdr3_length: 15
j_call: TRBJ2-7
v_call: TRBV4-3
cdr3_aa: CASSQLSGSSYEQYF
cdr3_nt: TGCGCCAGCAGCCAACTTAGCGGGAGCTCCTACGAGCAGTACTTC

d_call: -
clone_size: -
cdr3_length: 14
j_call: TRBJ1-4
v_call: TRBV28
cdr3_aa: CASGLDRSWEKLFF
cdr3_nt: TGTGCCAGCGGGTTAGACAGGTCTTGGGAAAAACTGTTTTTT

d_call: TRBD1
clone_size: -
cdr3_length: 15
j_call: TRBJ1-1
v_call: TRBV2
cdr3_aa: CASSEMLTGGTEAFF
cdr3_nt: TGTGCCAGCAGCGAAATGCTGACAGGGGGCACTGAAGCTTTCTTT